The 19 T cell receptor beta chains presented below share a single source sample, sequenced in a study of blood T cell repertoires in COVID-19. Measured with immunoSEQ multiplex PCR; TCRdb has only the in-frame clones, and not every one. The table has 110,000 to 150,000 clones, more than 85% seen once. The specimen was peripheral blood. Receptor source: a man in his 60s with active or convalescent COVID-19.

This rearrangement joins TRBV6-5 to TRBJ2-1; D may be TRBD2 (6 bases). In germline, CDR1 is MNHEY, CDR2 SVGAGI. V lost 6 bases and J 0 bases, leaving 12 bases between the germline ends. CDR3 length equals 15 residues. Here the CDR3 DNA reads TGTGCCAGCAGGTTTAGCGGAAGCTCCTACAATGAGCAGTTCTTC. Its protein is CASRFSGSSYNEQFF.

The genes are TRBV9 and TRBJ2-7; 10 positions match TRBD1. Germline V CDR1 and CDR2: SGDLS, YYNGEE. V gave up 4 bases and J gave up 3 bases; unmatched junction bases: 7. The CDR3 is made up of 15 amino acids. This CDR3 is CASSPTGGLYYEQYF. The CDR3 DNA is TGTGCCAGCAGCCCGACAGGGGGCCTATACTACGAGCAGTACTTC. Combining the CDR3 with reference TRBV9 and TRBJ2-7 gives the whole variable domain DSGVTQTPKHLITATGQRVTLRCSPRSGDLSVYWYQQSLDQGLQFLIQYYNGEERAKGNILERFSAQQFPDLHSELNLSSLELGDSALYFCASSPTGGLYYEQYFGPGTRLTVT.

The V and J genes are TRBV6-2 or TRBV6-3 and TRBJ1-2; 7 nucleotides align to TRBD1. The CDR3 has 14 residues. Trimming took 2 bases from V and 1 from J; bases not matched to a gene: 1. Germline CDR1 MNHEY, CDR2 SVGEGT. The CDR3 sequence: CASSYGTVNYGYTF. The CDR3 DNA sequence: TGTGCCAGCAGTTACGGGACAGTTAACTATGGCTACACCTTC.

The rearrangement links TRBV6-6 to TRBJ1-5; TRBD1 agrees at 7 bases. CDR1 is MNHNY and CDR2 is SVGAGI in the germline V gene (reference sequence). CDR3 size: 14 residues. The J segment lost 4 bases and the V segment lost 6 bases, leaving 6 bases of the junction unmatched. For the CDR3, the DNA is TGTGCCAGCAGCCTAGACAGGGTTAATCAGCCCCAGCATTTT. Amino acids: CASSLDRVNQPQHF.

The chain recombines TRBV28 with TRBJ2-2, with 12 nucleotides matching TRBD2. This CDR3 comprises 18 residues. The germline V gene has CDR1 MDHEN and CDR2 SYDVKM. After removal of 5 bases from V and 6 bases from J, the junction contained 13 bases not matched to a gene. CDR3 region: CASSQWTSGIFGPGELFF. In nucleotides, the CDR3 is TGTGCCAGCAGTCAGTGGACTAGCGGGATCTTTGGGCCCGGGGAGCTGTTTTTT.

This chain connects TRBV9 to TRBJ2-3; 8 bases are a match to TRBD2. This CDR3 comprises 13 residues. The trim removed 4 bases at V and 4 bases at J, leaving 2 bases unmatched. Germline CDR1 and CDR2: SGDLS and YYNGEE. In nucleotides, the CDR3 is TGTGCCAGCAGCTTCGGGGGGGCAGATACGCAGTATTTT. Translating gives CASSFGGADTQYF.

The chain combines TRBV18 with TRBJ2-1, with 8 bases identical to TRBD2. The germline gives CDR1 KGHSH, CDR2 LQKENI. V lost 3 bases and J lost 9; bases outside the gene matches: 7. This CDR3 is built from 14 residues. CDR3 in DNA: TGTGCCAGCTCACCGGCAGCGGGAGAGGGTGAGCAGTTCTTC. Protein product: CASSPAAGEGEQFF.

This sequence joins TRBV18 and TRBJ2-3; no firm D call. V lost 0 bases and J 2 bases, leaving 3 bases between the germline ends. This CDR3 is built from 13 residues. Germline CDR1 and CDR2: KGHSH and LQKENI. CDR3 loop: CASSPPLTDTQYF. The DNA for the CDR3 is TGTGCCAGCTCACCACCCCTCACAGATACGCAGTATTTT.

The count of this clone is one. The CDR3 region is CASSVQVSETQYF. CDR3 nucleotides: TGTGCCAGCAGTGTACAGGTATCAGAGACCCAGTACTTC. J is TRBJ2-5 and V is TRBV2; a weak D match, TRBD1 (5 bases). Germline V lookup: CDR1 SNHLY, CDR2 FYNNEI. Between the trimmed V and J ends, which lost 4 bases and 4 bases, there was a span of 10 bases. The CDR3 spans 13 residues.

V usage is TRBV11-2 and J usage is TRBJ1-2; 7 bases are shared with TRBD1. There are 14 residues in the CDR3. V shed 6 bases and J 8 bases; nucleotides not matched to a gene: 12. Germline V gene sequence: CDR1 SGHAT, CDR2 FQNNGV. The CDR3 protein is CASSTSDRAVGYTF. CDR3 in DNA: TGTGCCAGCAGTACGTCCGACAGGGCGGTCGGCTACACCTTC. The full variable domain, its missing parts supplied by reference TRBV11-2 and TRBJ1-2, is EAGVAQSPRYKIIEKRQSVAFWCNPISGHATLYWYQQILGQGPKLLIQFQNNGVVDDSQLPKDRFSAERLKGVDSTLKIQPAKLEDSAVYLCASSTSDRAVGYTFGSGTRLTVV.

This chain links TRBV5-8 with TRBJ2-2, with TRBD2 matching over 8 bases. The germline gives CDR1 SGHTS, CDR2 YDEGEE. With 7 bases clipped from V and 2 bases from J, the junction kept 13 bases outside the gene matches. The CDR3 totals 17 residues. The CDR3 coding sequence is TGTGCCAGCGCGAGGCCAGCGGGAGCATTAAACACCGGGGAGCTGTTTTTT. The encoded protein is CASARPAGALNTGELFF.

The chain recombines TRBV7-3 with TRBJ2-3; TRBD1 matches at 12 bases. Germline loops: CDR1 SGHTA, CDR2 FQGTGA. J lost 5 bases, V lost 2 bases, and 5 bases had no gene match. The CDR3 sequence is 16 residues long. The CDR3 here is CASSLGTGGLLDTQYF. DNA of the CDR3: TGTGCCAGCAGCTTAGGGACAGGGGGCCTGTTAGATACGCAGTATTTT.

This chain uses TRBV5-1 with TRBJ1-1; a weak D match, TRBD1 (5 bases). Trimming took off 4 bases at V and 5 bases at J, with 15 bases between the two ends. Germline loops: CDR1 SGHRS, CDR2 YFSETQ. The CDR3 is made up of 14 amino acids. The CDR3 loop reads CASSLMEGWTEAFF. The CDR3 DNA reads TGCGCCAGCAGCCTGATGGAGGGGTGGACTGAAGCTTTCTTT. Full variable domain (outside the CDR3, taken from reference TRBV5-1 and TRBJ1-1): KAGVTQTPRYLIKTRGQQVTLSCSPISGHRSVSWYQQTPGQGLQFLFEYFSETQRNKGNFPGRFSGRQFSNSRSEMNVSTLELGDSALYLCASSLMEGWTEAFFGQGTRLTVV.

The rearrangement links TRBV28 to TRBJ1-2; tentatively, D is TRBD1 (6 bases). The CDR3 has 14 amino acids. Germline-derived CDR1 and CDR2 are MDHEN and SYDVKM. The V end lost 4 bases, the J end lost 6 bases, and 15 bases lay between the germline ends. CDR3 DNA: TGTGCCAGCAGTTCAAGGGGGGCGGGAGATGGCTACACCTTC. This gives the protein CASSSRGAGDGYTF.

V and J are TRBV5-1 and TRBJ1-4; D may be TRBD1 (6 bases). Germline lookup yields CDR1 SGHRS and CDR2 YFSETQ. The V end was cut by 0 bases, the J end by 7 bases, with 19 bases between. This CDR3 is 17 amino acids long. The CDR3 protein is CASSLVRVQGRVEKLFF. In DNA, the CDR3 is TGCGCCAGCAGCTTGGTTCGGGTGCAGGGGCGGGTTGAAAAACTGTTTTTT.

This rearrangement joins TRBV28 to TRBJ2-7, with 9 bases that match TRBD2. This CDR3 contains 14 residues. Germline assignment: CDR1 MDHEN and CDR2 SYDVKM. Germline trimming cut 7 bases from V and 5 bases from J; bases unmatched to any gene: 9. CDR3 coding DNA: TGTGCCAGCAATAGTCTAGCGGGAAAACACGAGCAGTACTTC. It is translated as CASNSLAGKHEQYF.

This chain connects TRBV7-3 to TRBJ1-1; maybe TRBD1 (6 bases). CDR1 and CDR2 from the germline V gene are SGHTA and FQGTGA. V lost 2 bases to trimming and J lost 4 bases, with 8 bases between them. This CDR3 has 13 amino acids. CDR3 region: CASSLSGVTEAFF. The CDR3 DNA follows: TGTGCCAGCAGCTTATCAGGGGTCACTGAAGCTTTCTTT.

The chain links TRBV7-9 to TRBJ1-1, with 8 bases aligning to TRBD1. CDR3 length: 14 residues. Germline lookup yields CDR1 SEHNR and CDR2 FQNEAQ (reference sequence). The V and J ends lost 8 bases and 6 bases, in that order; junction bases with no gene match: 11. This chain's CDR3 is CASGQQGDGAEAFF. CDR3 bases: TGTGCCAGCGGCCAACAGGGGGACGGGGCTGAAGCTTTCTTT.

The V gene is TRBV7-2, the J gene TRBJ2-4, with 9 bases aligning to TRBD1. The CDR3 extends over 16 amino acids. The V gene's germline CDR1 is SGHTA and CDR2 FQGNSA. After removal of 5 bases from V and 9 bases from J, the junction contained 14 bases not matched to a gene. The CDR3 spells CASSMQGQGAWGIQYF. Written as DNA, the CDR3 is TGTGCCAGCAGCATGCAGGGACAGGGAGCTTGGGGCATTCAGTACTTC. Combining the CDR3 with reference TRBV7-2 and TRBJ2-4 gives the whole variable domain GAGVSQSPSNKVTEKGKDVELRCDPISGHTALYWYRQSLGQGLEFLIYFQGNSAPDKSGLPSDRFSAERTGGSVSTLTIQRTQQEDSAVYLCASSMQGQGAWGIQYFGAGTRLSVL.